Each of the 18 T cell receptor beta chains below was sequenced from the same sample in a study of molecular identifiers for immune sequencing clone quantification. TCRdb analysed the PCR reads with MiXCR anew, one entry per CDR3 protein. The sample includes just under 650,000 distinct CDR3 sequences, 20% of them seen just once. The material sequenced was naive CD8+ T cells from blood, with Jurkat cell RNA spiked in. Subset of the sample: FACS-sorted CD8+CD4-CCR7+CD45RA+ naive T cells. These receptors came from a human donor in good health. Some libraries in this study had Jurkat cell RNA spiked in.

Concerning this clonotype: Being one base from a much bigger clone, this may be a read error. This rearrangement joins TRBV18 to TRBJ2-7, with TRBD2 matching 8 bases. From germline, CDR1 is KGHSH and CDR2 LQKENI. The length of the CDR3 is 15 residues. The CDR3 is CASSLPGLGDYEQHF. The CDR3 nucleotides read TGTGCCAGCTCACTTCCGGGACTAGGGGACTACGAGCAGCACTTC.

This clonotype was counted ten times or more. The chain employs TRBV6-2 or TRBV6-3 and TRBJ2-7, with TRBD1 identical over 7 bases. The CDR3 runs 15 residues. From germline, CDR1 is MNHEY and CDR2 SVGEGT. V shed 0 bases, J shed 5 bases, and the junction held 7 bases outside the gene matches. In nucleotides, the CDR3 is TGTGCCAGCAGTTACTCCCCGACAGGGATGGACGAGCAGTACTTC. Translated, it gives CASSYSPTGMDEQYF.

This clonotype showed up many times. The rearrangement uses TRBV4-3 and TRBJ1-5; maybe TRBD1 (6 bases). This CDR3 has 14 residues. V was shortened by 4 bases and J by 0 bases, with 7 bases between the two germline ends. Germline CDR1 is LGHNA and CDR2 is YSLEER. The CDR3, as DNA: TGCGCCAGCAGCCGGGACATTAGCAATCAGCCCCAGCATTTT. Protein: CASSRDISNQPQHF.

Many counts were recorded for this clonotype. This chain joins TRBV20-1 and TRBJ2-7; no firm D call. The CDR3 has 15 residues. The germline V gene encodes CDR1 DFQATT and CDR2 SNEGSKA (reference sequence). Deletions cut 1 base from V and 3 bases from J, with 16 bases between. The CDR3 DNA sequence: TGCAGTGCTAGAGGGACGGCGTATGAGTTCTACGAGCAGTACTTC. Amino acids: CSARGTAYEFYEQYF.

This clonotype was seen many times. The chain carries TRBV7-2 and TRBJ2-7; 11 nucleotides match TRBD2. V shed 5 bases, J shed 4 bases, and the junction held 4 bases outside the gene matches. The germline gives CDR1 SGHTA, CDR2 FQGNSA. This CDR3 spans 14 amino acids. CDR3 protein: CASSHTSGGYEQYF. The CDR3 nucleotides read TGTGCCAGCAGCCATACTAGCGGGGGATACGAGCAGTACTTC.

With respect to this clonotype: A clone one base away is much larger, so this may be a read error. Because the CDR3 is missing its conserved closing phenylalanine or tryptophan, this is likely a read error. This rearrangement joins TRBV27 to TRBJ1-5; 8 positions agree with TRBD1. This CDR3 contains 14 residues. Trimming cost V 6 bases and J 7 bases; bases outside gene matches: 8. Germline loops: CDR1 MNHEY, CDR2 SMNVEV (reference sequence). DNA of the CDR3: TGTGCCAGCAGGCCCGGGACAGGTCACCAGCCCCAGCATCTT. Translated, it gives CASRPGTGHQPQHL.

This clonotype was counted ten times or more. This chain joins TRBV7-9 and TRBJ2-1; 7 bases agree with TRBD2. V was pared by 2 bases and J by 2 bases, with 6 bases of the junction left unmatched. The germline V gene encodes CDR1 SEHNR and CDR2 FQNEAQ (reference sequence). The CDR3 loop spans 16 amino acids. CDR3 loop: CASSLTGTKTYNEQFF. CDR3 nucleotide sequence: TGTGCCAGCAGCTTAACCGGGACTAAAACCTACAATGAGCAGTTCTTC.

The rearrangement links TRBV6-6 to TRBJ1-2; 9 positions match TRBD1. The CDR3 runs to 17 residues. Germline loops: CDR1 MNHNY, CDR2 SVGAGI (reference sequence). J lost 3 bases, V lost 5 bases, and 13 bases had no gene match. The CDR3 reads CASSHYRGRLQDYGYTF. As DNA, the CDR3 is TGTGCCAGCAGTCACTACAGGGGGCGCCTGCAGGACTATGGCTACACCTTC.

In this sample, this clonotype turned up a few times. This sequence joins TRBV11-2 and TRBJ2-7, with D unresolved. Germline V gives CDR1 SGHAT, CDR2 FQNNGV. Trimming took off 4 bases at V and 5 bases at J, with 9 bases between the two ends. This CDR3 has 12 amino acids. For the CDR3, the DNA is TGTGCCAGCAGCTCCGGGCGACACGAGCAGTACTTC. This codes for CASSSGRHEQYF.

This sequence joins TRBV20-1 and TRBJ2-6, with a possible D match to TRBD1 (7 bases). The CDR3 runs to 17 residues. Deletions cut 2 bases from V and 0 bases from J, with 14 bases between. Germline V gives CDR1 DFQATT, CDR2 SNEGSKA (reference sequence). The CDR3 bases are TGCAGTGCTAGAAGCAGGGGGACTCACTCTGGGGCCAACGTCCTGACTTTC. This sequence encodes CSARSRGTHSGANVLTF.

The sample holds many counts of this clonotype. The chain links TRBV20-1 to TRBJ2-1; the D gene is possibly TRBD1 (6 bases). Germline-derived CDR1 and CDR2 are DFQATT and SNEGSKA (reference sequence). The CDR3 covers 14 residues. V gave up 1 base and J gave up 5 bases, with 12 bases separating them. The CDR3 sequence: CSARGAQGNNEQFF. The CDR3 bases are TGCAGTGCTAGAGGAGCACAGGGAAACAATGAGCAGTTCTTC.

This rearrangement joins TRBV2 to TRBJ2-7; D is ambiguous. This CDR3 region has 16 residues. CDR1 is SNHLY and CDR2 is FYNNEI in the germline V gene. With 2 bases removed from V and 0 bases from J, the gap between germline ends came to 14 bases. Here the CDR3 DNA reads TGTGCCAGCAGTGAATCGTCAGCCATGATCTCCTACGAGCAGTACTTC. This codes for CASSESSAMISYEQYF.

The sample holds many counts of this clonotype. This chain links TRBV27 with TRBJ2-7, with 7 bases aligning to TRBD1. The CDR3 length is 15 residues. CDR1 MNHEY and CDR2 SMNVEV come from the germline V gene (reference sequence). The V gene end was trimmed by 0 bases and the J gene end by 4 bases; junction bases not matched to a gene: 6. The CDR3 nucleotides are TGTGCCAGCAGTTTATCAGGGGGACAGATGTACGAGCAGTACTTC. Translated: CASSLSGGQMYEQYF.

V usage is TRBV4-1 and J usage is TRBJ2-3, with 8 bases fitting TRBD2. Germline CDR1 and CDR2: MGHRA and YSYEKL. V shed 0 bases, J shed 6 bases, and the junction held 23 bases outside the gene matches. There are 21 residues in the CDR3. Written as DNA, the CDR3 is TGCGCCAGCAGCCAAGAGCGGAGTTATAGCGGGGAACATTATCTTTCGGATACGCAGTATTTT. Translation gives CASSQERSYSGEHYLSDTQYF.

This clonotype was detected ten times or more. This chain joins TRBV5-8 and TRBJ2-1; D is possibly TRBD2 (6 bases). The germline V and J ends were trimmed by 4 bases and 14 bases, with 13 bases remaining between them. The germline V gene has CDR1 SGHTS and CDR2 YDEGEE. The CDR3 extends over 11 amino acids. For the CDR3, the DNA is TGTGCCAGCAGCCCTGGTTCGGGAGAGTTCTTC. This gives the protein CASSPGSGEFF.

The chain joins TRBV6-5 to TRBJ2-5; 9 bases align to TRBD2. The CDR3 loop spans 15 amino acids. V lost 3 bases, J lost 5 bases, and 7 bases stayed unmatched. Germline V CDR1 and CDR2: MNHEY, SVGAGI. CDR3 sequence: CASSYSGGLGETQYF. CDR3 nucleotides: TGTGCCAGCAGTTATAGCGGGGGCCTTGGGGAGACCCAGTACTTC.

This clonotype was seen repeatedly, ten times or more. The chain carries TRBV7-2 and TRBJ2-1; D is ambiguous. CDR3 length equals 14 residues. Deletions cut 5 bases from V and 9 bases from J, with 17 bases between. CDR1 and CDR2 from the germline V gene are SGHTA and FQGNSA. The DNA for the CDR3 is TGTGCCAGCAGCCCCATAGGGATACAAGGTGAGCAGTTCTTC. Amino acids: CASSPIGIQGEQFF.

The chain couples TRBV4-2 to TRBJ2-1; 15 positions match TRBD2. CDR1 LGHNA and CDR2 YNFKEQ come from the germline V gene. This CDR3 region has 22 residues. Unmatched junction bases numbered 19, after V lost 1 base and J lost 6 bases. The CDR3 coding sequence is TGTGCCAGCAGCCAAGGGACTAGCGGGGGGGGTGCATTCATACCCCCCTTCAATGAGCAGTTCTTC. Its protein is CASSQGTSGGGAFIPPFNEQFF.